The rows below give T cell receptor beta chains drawn from one sample of a study of CD8+CD57+ T cells in acquired aplastic anemia. TCRdb processed the reads anew with MiXCR; each CDR3 protein has one entry. The data show under 250,000 distinct CDR3 sequences, 65% seen once. The material sequenced was sorted CD4+, CD8+, or CD8+CD57+ T cells (not recorded which) from PBMCs. The source is a human donor with aplastic anemia. Each CDR3 is given with its conserved first and last residue. Fields, in order: clone size, V gene, D gene, J gene, CDR3 DNA, CDR3 protein. The D gene is left open where the match is weak. Clone size is not always given. Where it is, it says once, few, many or a class for expanded clones.

once	TRBV7-3	.	TRBJ2-1	TGTGCCAGCAGCCGGAGTGATTACAATGAGCAGTTCTTC	CASSRSDYNEQFF
.	TRBV25-1	.	TRBJ2-5	TGTGCCAGCAGTTTTGCAGGGGCGGGAGAGACCCAGTACTTC	CASSFAGAGETQYF
.	TRBV5-6	TRBD1	TRBJ1-2	TGTGCCAGCAGCATTTCCGGGACAGCCTATGGCTACACCTTC	CASSISGTAYGYTF
.	TRBV7-2	.	TRBJ2-3	TGCGCCAGCAGCCGGGACTCCCGCACAGATACGCAGTATTTT	CASSRDSRTDTQYF
.	TRBV9	TRBD1	TRBJ1-1	TGTGCCAGCAGCGCGAGACAGGGGAACACTGAAGCTTTCTTT	CASSARQGNTEAFF
few	TRBV28	TRBD1	TRBJ2-2	TGTGCCAGCAGGGGACAGCCGAACACCGGGGAGCTGTTTTTT	CASRGQPNTGELFF
.	TRBV20-1	.	TRBJ2-5	TGCAGTGCTCGGGGGACGACCGCCCAAGAGACCCAGTACTTC	CSARGTTAQETQYF
.	TRBV3-1	.	TRBJ2-1	TGTGCCAGCAGCCAAGATCTCGGGAAAGGGGGAGATGAGCAGTTCTTC	CASSQDLGKGGDEQFF
.	TRBV19	TRBD2	TRBJ2-5	TGTGCCAGTAGTATCGGACTAGCGGGGGGGAGGGAGACCCAGTACTTC	CASSIGLAGGRETQYF
.	TRBV7-3	.	TRBJ2-7	TGTGCCAGCAGCTTAGAGGGGGGACTATCCTACGAGCAGTACTTC	CASSLEGGLSYEQYF
.	TRBV24-1	.	TRBJ2-3	TGTGCCACTGGGGGGCCCGATACGCAGTATTTT	CATGGPDTQYF
.	TRBV19	.	TRBJ1-1	TGTGCCAGTAGTATAGTTGGAGCTGAAGCTTTCTTT	CASSIVGAEAFF
.	TRBV7-9	.	TRBJ2-3	TGTGCCAGCAGCTATGGAACGCAGTATTTT	CASSYGTQYF
.	TRBV19	.	TRBJ1-2	TGTGCCAGTAGGCAGAGACGGAGAGATGGCTACACCTTC	CASRQRRRDGYTF
.	TRBV7-2	TRBD1	TRBJ2-1	TGTGCCAGCAGCTACAGGGGAAATGAGCAGTTCTTC	CASSYRGNEQFF
many	TRBV12-3/TRBV12-4	.	TRBJ2-2	TGTGCCAGCAGTCTTGGGTCAGGGGTATCGACCGGGGAGCTGTTTTTT	CASSLGSGVSTGELFF
few	TRBV11-2	.	TRBJ1-6	TGTGCCAGCAGCGGAAACGGTTCACCCCTCCACTTT	CASSGNGSPLHF
.	TRBV15	.	TRBJ1-4	TGTGCCACCAGCAGAGGGAGAAGGGATAATGAAAAACTGTTTTTT	CATSRGRRDNEKLFF
many	TRBV7-2	TRBD2	TRBJ2-2	TGTGCCAGCAGAACACTGGCGGGGGCGAACACCGGGGAGCTGTTTTTT	CASRTLAGANTGELFF
.	TRBV5-1	.	TRBJ2-1	TGCGCCAGCAGCTTGAGCCGGGTTTCGTACAATGAGCAGTTCTTC	CASSLSRVSYNEQFF
once	TRBV27	.	TRBJ2-7	TGTGCCAGCAGTGTTGGACGGGGCTACGAGCAGTACTTC	CASSVGRGYEQYF
.	TRBV14	TRBD2	TRBJ2-3	TGTGCCAGCAGCCAAGATCTTACTAGCGGGAGCGAGAACACAGATACGCAGTATTTT	CASSQDLTSGSENTDTQYF
once	TRBV7-3	.	TRBJ2-3	TGTGCCAGCAGCATTCTAGGTGAAGATACGCAGTATTTT	CASSILGEDTQYF
.	TRBV15	TRBD2	TRBJ2-1	TGTGCCACCAGCAGGACTAGCGGGAGTTGGGGCAATGAGCAGTTCTTC	CATSRTSGSWGNEQFF
.	TRBV7-6	.	TRBJ1-2	TGTGCCAGCAGCGCCACGATATTCCGGGACACATCTAACTATGGCTACACCTTC	CASSATIFRDTSNYGYTF
.	TRBV14	.	TRBJ2-2	TGTGCCAGCAGCCAACGATTTGGGGGGGCCGGGGAGCTGCTTTTT	CASSQRFGGAGELLF
.	TRBV2	.	TRBJ2-1	TGTGCCAGCAGTGAAAGGGCTCCCATTGGGGATGAGCAGTTCTTC	CASSERAPIGDEQFF
once	TRBV7-9	TRBD2	TRBJ2-3	TGTGCCAGCAGCAGGAGCGGGGGGACTTTCACAGATACGCAGTATTTT	CASSRSGGTFTDTQYF
.	TRBV20-1	TRBD2	TRBJ2-7	TGCAGTGCTAAGCGGGACTCCTACGAGCAGTACTTC	CSAKRDSYEQYF
.	TRBV5-6	.	TRBJ2-1	TGTGCCAGCAGCTTGGGTGCTGGGACGGGTAATGAGCAGTTCTTC	CASSLGAGTGNEQFF
few	TRBV2	TRBD2	TRBJ2-5	TGTGCCAGTGGGGGGGGGGAAGAGACCCAGTACTTC	CASGGGEETQYF
few	TRBV24-1	TRBD1	TRBJ2-7	TGTGCCACCAGTGCCTGGGACAGGGGCACCTACGAGCAGTACTTC	CATSAWDRGTYEQYF
few	TRBV29-1	.	TRBJ2-7	TGCAGCGTTGGAGGGAGCTGGGGCGAGCAGTACTTC	CSVGGSWGEQYF
many	TRBV6-9	.	TRBJ1-5	TGTGCCAGCAGTTACCGGATGGGGGATCAGCCCCAGCATTTT	CASSYRMGDQPQHF
.	TRBV5-4	TRBD2	TRBJ2-1	TGTGCCAGCAGCTTGCGCGCGGGAGTAGATTACAATGAGCAGTTCTTC	CASSLRAGVDYNEQFF
.	TRBV7-9	.	TRBJ2-7	TGTGCCAGCAGCTTAAATGGGCCCTCCTACGAGCAGTACTTC	CASSLNGPSYEQYF
once	TRBV20-1	.	TRBJ1-1	TGCAGTGCTAGAGTTCCAGGATACACTGAAGCTTCCTTT	CSARVPGYTEASF
.	TRBV2	TRBD1	TRBJ2-7	TGTGCCAGCAGTTGGACAGGGGGCGCATCCTACGAGCAGTACTTC	CASSWTGGASYEQYF
many	TRBV4-1	.	TRBJ2-5	TGCGCCAGCAGCGATAAGGTGGAGACCCAGTACTTC	CASSDKVETQYF
.	TRBV7-3	TRBD1	TRBJ1-1	TGTGCCAGCAGCGCGACAGGGGATCGGTTTGGGAACACTGAAGCTTTCTTT	CASSATGDRFGNTEAFF
.	TRBV7-3	TRBD1	TRBJ2-1	TGTGCCAGCAGCTTATTACAGGGGGGATACAATGAGCAGTTCTTC	CASSLLQGGYNEQFF
.	TRBV20-1	.	TRBJ2-7	TGCAGTGCTAGAGGAGGGGCCGACTACGAGCAGTACTTC	CSARGGADYEQYF
.	TRBV9	TRBD2	TRBJ2-3	TGTGCCAGCAGCGCGGAACTAGCGGGGGCCACAGATACGCAGTATTTT	CASSAELAGATDTQYF
once	TRBV10-3	.	TRBJ1-5	TGTGCCATCAGTGAGGAGAGGGGATCGGGGACCCAGCATTTT	CAISEERGSGTQHF
.	TRBV5-1	.	TRBJ1-1	TGCGCCAGCAGCTCCAGGGTGAACACTGAAGCTTTCTTT	CASSSRVNTEAFF
many	TRBV6-1	TRBD1	TRBJ2-4	TGTGCCAGCAGTGAAAGGGCAGGGGGCGCGGACATTCAGTACTTC	CASSERAGGADIQYF